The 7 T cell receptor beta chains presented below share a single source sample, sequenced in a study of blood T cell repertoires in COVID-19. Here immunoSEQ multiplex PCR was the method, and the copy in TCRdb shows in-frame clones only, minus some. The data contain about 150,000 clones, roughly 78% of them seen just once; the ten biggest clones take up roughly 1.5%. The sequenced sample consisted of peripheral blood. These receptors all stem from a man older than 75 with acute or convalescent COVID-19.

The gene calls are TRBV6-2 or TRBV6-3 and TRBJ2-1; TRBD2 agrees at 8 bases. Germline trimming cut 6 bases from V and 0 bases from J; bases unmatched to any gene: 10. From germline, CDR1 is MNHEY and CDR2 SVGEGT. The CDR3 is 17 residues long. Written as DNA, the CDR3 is TGTGCCAGCAGCCGTTCGAACGGGGGGGCCTCCTACAATGAGCAGTTCTTC. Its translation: CASSRSNGGASYNEQFF.

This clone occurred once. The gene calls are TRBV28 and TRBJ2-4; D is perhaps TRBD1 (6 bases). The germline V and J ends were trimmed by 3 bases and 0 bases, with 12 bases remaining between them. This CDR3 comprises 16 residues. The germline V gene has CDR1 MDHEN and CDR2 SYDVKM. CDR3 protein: CASSFPGQLAKNIQYF. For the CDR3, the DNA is TGTGCCAGCAGTTTTCCGGGACAACTAGCCAAAAACATTCAGTACTTC. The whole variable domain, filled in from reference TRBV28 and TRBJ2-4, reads DVKVTQSSRYLVKRTGEKVFLECVQDMDHENMFWYRQDPGLGLRLIYFSYDVKMKEKGDIPEGYSVSREKKERFSLILESASTNQTSMYLCASSFPGQLAKNIQYFGAGTRLSVL.

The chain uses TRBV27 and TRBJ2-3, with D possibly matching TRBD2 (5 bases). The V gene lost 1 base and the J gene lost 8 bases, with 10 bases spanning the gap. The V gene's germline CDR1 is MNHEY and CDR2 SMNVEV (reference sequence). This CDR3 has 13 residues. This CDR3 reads CASSLYREATQYF. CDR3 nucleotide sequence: TGTGCCAGCAGTTTATATCGGGAAGCTACGCAGTATTTT.

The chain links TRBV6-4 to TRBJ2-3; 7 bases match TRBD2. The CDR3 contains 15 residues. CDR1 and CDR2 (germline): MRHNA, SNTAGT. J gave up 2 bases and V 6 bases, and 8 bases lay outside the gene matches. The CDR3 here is CASSSTSESTDTQYF. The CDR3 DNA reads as TGTGCCAGCAGCTCCACTAGCGAGTCCACAGATACGCAGTATTTT.

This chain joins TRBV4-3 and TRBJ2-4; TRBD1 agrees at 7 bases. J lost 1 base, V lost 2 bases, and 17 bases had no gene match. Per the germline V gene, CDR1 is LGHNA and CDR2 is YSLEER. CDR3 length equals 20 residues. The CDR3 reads CASSQRKGTASGKAKNIQYF. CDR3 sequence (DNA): TGCGCCAGCAGCCAAAGAAAGGGGACAGCTTCGGGGAAGGCCAAAAACATTCAGTACTTC.

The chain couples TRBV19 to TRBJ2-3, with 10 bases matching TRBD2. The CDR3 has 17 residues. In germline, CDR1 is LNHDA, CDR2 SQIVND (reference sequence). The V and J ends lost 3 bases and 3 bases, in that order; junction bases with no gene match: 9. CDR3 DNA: TGTGCCAGTAGTATTTTTATGGCTAGCGGGGGTACAGATACGCAGTATTTT. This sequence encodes CASSIFMASGGTDTQYF. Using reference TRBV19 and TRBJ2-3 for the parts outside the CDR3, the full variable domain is DGGITQSPKYLFRKEGQNVTLSCEQNLNHDAMYWYRQDPGQGLRLIYYSQIVNDFQKGDIAEGYSVSREKKESFPLTVTSAQKNPTAFYLCASSIFMASGGTDTQYFGPGTRLTVL.

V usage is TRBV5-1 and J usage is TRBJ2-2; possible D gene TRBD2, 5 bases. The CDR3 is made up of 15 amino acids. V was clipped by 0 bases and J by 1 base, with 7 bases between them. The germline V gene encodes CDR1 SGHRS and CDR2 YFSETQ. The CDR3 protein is CASSLARGNTGELFF. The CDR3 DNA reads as TGCGCCAGCAGCTTGGCTCGGGGGAACACCGGGGAGCTGTTTTTT.